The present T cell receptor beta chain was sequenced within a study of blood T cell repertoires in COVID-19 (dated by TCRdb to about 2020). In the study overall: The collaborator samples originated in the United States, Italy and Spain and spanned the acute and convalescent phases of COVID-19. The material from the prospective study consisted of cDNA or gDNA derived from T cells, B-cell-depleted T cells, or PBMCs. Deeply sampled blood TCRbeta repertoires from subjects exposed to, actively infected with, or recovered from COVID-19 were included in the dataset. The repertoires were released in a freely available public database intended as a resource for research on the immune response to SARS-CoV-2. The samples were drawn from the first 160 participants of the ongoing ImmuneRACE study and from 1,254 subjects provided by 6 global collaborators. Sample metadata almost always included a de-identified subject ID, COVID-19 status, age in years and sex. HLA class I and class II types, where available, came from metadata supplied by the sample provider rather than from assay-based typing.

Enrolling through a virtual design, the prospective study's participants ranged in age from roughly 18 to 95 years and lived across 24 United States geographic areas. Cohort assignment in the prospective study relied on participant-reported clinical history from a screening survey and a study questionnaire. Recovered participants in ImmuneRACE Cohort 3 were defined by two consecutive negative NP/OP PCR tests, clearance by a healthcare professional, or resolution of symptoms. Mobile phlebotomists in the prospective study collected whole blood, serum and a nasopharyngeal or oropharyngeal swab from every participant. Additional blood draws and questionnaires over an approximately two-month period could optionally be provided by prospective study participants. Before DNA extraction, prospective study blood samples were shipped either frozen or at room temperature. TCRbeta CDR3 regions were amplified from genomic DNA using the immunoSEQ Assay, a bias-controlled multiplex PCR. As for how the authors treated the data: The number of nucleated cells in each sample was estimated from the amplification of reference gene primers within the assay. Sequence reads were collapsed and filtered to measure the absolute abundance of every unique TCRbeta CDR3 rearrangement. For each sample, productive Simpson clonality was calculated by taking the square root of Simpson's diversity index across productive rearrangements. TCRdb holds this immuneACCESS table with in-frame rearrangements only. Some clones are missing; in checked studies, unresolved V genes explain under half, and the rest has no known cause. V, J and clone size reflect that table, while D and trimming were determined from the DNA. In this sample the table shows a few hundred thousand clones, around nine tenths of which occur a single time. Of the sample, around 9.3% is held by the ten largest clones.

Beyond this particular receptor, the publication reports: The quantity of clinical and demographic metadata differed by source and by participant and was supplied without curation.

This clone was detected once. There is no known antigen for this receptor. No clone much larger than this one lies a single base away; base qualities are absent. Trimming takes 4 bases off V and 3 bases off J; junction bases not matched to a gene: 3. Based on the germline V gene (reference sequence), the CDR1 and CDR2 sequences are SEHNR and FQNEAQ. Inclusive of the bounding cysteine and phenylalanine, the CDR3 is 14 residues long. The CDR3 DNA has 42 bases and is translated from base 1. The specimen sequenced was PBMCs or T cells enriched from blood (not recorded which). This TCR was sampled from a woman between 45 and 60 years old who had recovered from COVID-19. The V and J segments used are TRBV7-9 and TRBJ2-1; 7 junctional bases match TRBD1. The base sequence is TGTGCCAGCAGCTCCCAGGGGGACTACAATGAGCAGTTCTTC. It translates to CASSSQGDYNEQFF.